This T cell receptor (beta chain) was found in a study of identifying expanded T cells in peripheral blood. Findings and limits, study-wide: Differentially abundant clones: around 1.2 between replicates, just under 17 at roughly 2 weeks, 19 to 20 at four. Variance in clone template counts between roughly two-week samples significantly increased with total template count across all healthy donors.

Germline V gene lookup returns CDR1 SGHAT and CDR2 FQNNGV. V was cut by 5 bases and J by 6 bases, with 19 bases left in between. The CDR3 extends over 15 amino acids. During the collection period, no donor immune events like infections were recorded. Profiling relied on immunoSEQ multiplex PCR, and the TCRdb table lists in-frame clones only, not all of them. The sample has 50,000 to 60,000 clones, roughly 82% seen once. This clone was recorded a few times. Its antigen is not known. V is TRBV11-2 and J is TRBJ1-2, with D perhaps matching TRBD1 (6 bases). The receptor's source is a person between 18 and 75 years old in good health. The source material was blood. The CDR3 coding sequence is TGTGCCAGCAGCAAGAGTCAGGGGACCCGTGATGGCTACACCTTC. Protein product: CASSKSQGTRDGYTF.